The rows below give T cell receptor beta chains drawn from one sample of a study of memory CD4+ T cells and cytomegalovirus serostatus. Measured with immunoSEQ multiplex PCR; TCRdb has only the in-frame clones, and not every one. The sample has about 27,000 clones; roughly three quarters are singletons. The sample taken for sequencing was memory CD4+ T cells from blood. These receptors were taken from an adult in good health and CMV-seronegative. CDR3s include the opening cysteine and the closing phenylalanine or tryptophan. D genes are given only for firm matches.

d_call	v_call	j_call	cdr3_nt	cdr3_aa
TRBD1	TRBV19	TRBJ2-7	TGTGCCAGTAGTACCACGACAGGGCTCTACGAGCAGTACTTC	CASSTTTGLYEQYF
.	TRBV11-2	TRBJ1-1	TGTGCCAGCAAGCTTATGAACACTGAAGCTTTCTTT	CASKLMNTEAFF
.	TRBV6-5	TRBJ2-5	TGTGCCAGCAACCAAGAGGGGGAAGAGACCCAGTACTTC	CASNQEGEETQYF
TRBD2	TRBV4-1	TRBJ2-5	TGCGCCAGCAGCCAAGAAGGCCGGGGGGGCTTGGAGACCCAGTACTTC	CASSQEGRGGLETQYF
.	TRBV7-9	TRBJ1-2	TGTGCCAGCAGCTTAATCCAAGGAGCTAACTATGGCTACACCTTC	CASSLIQGANYGYTF
.	TRBV19	TRBJ2-7	TGTGCCAGTAGTATAGCTGGGGTACCCTACGAGCAGTACTTC	CASSIAGVPYEQYF
.	TRBV7-7	TRBJ2-2	TGTGCTAGCAGGCCGGCCGTGAACACCGGGGAGCTGTTTTTT	CASRPAVNTGELFF
.	TRBV10-1	TRBJ2-7	TGCGCCAGCAGCCCAGACAGCTACGAGCAGTACTTC	CASSPDSYEQYF
TRBD2	TRBV5-1	TRBJ2-2	TGCGCCAGCAGCAGGGAGGGCCTAGTGCTGTTTTTT	CASSREGLVLFF
.	TRBV4-1	TRBJ2-7	TGCGCCAGCAGCCAAACCTGGGGGGTGGGCGAGCAGTACTTC	CASSQTWGVGEQYF
.	TRBV11-3	TRBJ2-3	TGTGCCAGCAGCTTAAACAGTATCAGCACAGATACGCAGTATTTT	CASSLNSISTDTQYF